These T cell receptor beta chains were read from a single sample in a study of blood T cell repertoires in COVID-19. Profiled with immunoSEQ multiplex PCR; TCRdb holds only in-frame clones, not every one. The data contain some 73,000 clones, approximately 92% of them singletons. Sequencing used peripheral blood. These receptors all stem from a human donor in a cohort sampled during active COVID-19. Each CDR3 is given without its conserved first and last residue. Clone size appears in some rows only: once, few, many, or a class for an expanded clone.

CDR3aa	abundance	v_gene	j_gene
ASSIGTGGKTEAF	NA	TRBV19	TRBJ1-1
ASRDKQGRGNEQF	NA	TRBV3-1/TRBV3-2	TRBJ2-1
ASSEGGLNTEAF	NA	TRBV6-1	TRBJ1-1
ASSVRALNTEAF	NA	TRBV9	TRBJ1-1
ASSSTKGGPGNTIY	NA	TRBV5-1	TRBJ1-3
ASSHLAEVYQETQY	NA	TRBV5-5	TRBJ2-5
ASSIGGQVHSYEQY	NA	TRBV19	TRBJ2-7
ASSLTVMGASGLHEQY	once	TRBV11-2	TRBJ2-7
ASSLAGFGTGAYEQY	NA	TRBV11-1	TRBJ2-7
ASSLAPTGNTEAF	NA	TRBV5-6	TRBJ1-1
ATSDTLGGRETQY	NA	TRBV24-1	TRBJ2-5
ASSDGRSSGANVLT	NA	TRBV6-4	TRBJ2-6
ASRQRGRDTEAF	once	TRBV19	TRBJ1-1
ASSKVYRTDKEQF	NA	TRBV21-1	TRBJ2-1
ASSRKASGGDEQF	NA	TRBV5-4	TRBJ2-1
ASSPRDNQETQY	NA	TRBV19	TRBJ2-5
ASSPGVEQY	NA	TRBV18	TRBJ2-7
AWSAGTGKTEAF	NA	TRBV30	TRBJ1-1
ATWGRYNNQPQH	NA	TRBV6-5	TRBJ1-5
ASSGGGWSNGYT	NA	TRBV19	TRBJ1-2
ASSRLGRLETQY	once	TRBV6-5	TRBJ2-5
ASSLSGGFTDTQY	few	TRBV13	TRBJ2-3
ASGLVLSSGANVLT	NA	TRBV12-5	TRBJ2-6
ASSTGGVEDIQY	NA	TRBV5-1	TRBJ2-4
ASCPTGDTEAF	NA	TRBV19	TRBJ1-1
ASSFDQGALAYEQY	many	TRBV28	TRBJ2-7
ASRRTGGEYNSPLH	NA	TRBV7-8	TRBJ1-6
ASTKTAFYGYT	NA	TRBV6-5	TRBJ1-2
ASSLAGYSNTEAF	NA	TRBV5-1	TRBJ1-1
ASSTDWTYNEQF	NA	TRBV19	TRBJ2-1
ASSLGGLSYNEQF	NA	TRBV7-8	TRBJ2-1
ASSLGAGLDEQY	NA	TRBV7-6	TRBJ2-7
ASNPGQGARMGGYT	NA	TRBV5-1	TRBJ1-2
ASSTPIPGQGNHEQY	few	TRBV5-4	TRBJ2-7
ASSFRETGELF	NA	TRBV28	TRBJ2-2
ASSQVRSDGYT	NA	TRBV3-1/TRBV3-2	TRBJ1-2
ASSPHWTGSTNEKLF	NA	TRBV2	TRBJ1-4
ASTPPRGSQH	few	TRBV28	TRBJ1-5
ASSSGGGPDTQY	once	TRBV19	TRBJ2-3
ASSPLDTPGETQY	NA	TRBV2	TRBJ2-5
ASSLGVGLAGVGEQF	NA	TRBV7-8	TRBJ2-1
ASTAGQGRIYEAF	NA	TRBV14	TRBJ1-1
ASSFRVNEQF	NA	TRBV12-3/TRBV12-4	TRBJ2-1
ASSYASGGLSYEQY	NA	TRBV6-2/TRBV6-3	TRBJ2-7
ASKKTGGGWDTQY	NA	TRBV7-2	TRBJ2-3
ASSYDRGTGELF	NA	TRBV6-5	TRBJ2-2
ASPDRGNYEQY	once	TRBV6-5	TRBJ2-7
ASRSGGAEGIEQF	NA	TRBV2	TRBJ2-1
ASSEVWSGGAGDTQY	once	TRBV6-1	TRBJ2-3
ASSYGQGPSTDTQY	NA	TRBV6-6	TRBJ2-3
ASSVGTVSYEQY	NA	TRBV9	TRBJ2-7
ASSQAGGSFYEQF	NA	TRBV4-3	TRBJ2-1
AWSVLSGGRGMNTEAF	NA	TRBV30	TRBJ1-1
ASSRDTITGELF	NA	TRBV11-3	TRBJ2-2
SAWTSREQY	NA	TRBV20-1	TRBJ2-7
SAQDRETQY	NA	TRBV20-1	TRBJ2-5
ASSLSGTGGTGELF	NA	TRBV5-1	TRBJ2-2
ASRQVGGSGSPLH	NA	TRBV6-5	TRBJ1-6
ASRQGLEKLF	NA	TRBV19	TRBJ1-4
AWKAGGLLRTDTQY	NA	TRBV30	TRBJ2-3